This entry concerns a single T cell receptor beta chain. The antigen is undetermined. This sample is part of a study of blood T cells in healthy people across ages. The wider study: Through template switching, about one barcoded beta molecule was captured per two T cells, as measured in model experiments.

The authors extracted at least 5 micrograms of total RNA per sample. From germline, CDR1 is MGHRA and CDR2 YSYEKL. V shed 1 base and J 6 bases; nucleotides not matched to a gene: 8. This CDR3 is 15 amino acids long. Whole-study findings and limits: Comparison with aged donors showed that long-lived donors had more naive CD4+ cells and higher diversity.

PCR was performed a second time for about 6 to 11 cycles using a sample-barcoded 5' primer and a J-beta primer mix. Each CDR3 protein gets one entry after TCRdb re-called the 5' RACE reads with MiXCR. In the table there are about 1 million distinct CDR3 sequences, 35% to 50% of which are singletons. This chain joins TRBV4-1 and TRBJ2-7; 8 bases fit TRBD2. The receptor comes from a woman aged 55-70 years in good health. The sequenced sample consisted of blood. Here the CDR3 reads CASSQVWTSIAEQYF. The CDR3 coding sequence is TGCGCCAGCAGCCAAGTGTGGACTAGCATAGCCGAGCAGTACTTC.